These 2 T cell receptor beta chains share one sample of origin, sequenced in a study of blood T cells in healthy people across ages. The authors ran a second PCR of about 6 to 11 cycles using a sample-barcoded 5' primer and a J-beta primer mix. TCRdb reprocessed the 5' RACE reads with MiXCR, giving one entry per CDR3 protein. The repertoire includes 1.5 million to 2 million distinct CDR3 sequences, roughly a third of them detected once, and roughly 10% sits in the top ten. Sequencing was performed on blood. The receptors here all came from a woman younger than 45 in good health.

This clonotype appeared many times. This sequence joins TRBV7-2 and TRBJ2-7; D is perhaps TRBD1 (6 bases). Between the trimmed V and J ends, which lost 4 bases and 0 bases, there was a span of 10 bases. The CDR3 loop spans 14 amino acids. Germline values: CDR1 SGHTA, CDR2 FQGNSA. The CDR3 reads CASSWTDTSYEQYF. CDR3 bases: TGTGCCAGCAGCTGGACAGACACCTCCTACGAGCAGTACTTC.

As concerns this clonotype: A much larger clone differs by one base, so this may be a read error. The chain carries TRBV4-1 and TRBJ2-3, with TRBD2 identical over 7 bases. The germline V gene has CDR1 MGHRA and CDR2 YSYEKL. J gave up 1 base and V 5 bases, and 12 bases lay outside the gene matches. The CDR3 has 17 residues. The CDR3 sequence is CASSKPKSGAGTDTQYF. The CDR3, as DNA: TGCGCCAGCAGCAAACCGAAAAGCGGGGCCGGCACAGATACGCAGTATTTT.